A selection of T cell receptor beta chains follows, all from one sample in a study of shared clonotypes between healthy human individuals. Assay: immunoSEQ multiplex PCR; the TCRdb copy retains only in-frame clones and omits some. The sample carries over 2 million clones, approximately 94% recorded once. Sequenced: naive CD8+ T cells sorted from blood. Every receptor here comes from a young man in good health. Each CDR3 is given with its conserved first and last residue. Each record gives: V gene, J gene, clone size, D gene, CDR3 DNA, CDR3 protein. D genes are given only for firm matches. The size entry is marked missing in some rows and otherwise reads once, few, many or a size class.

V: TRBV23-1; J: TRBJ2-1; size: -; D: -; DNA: TGCGCCAGCAGTCAAAGAGGGTTCTACAATGAGCAGTTCTTC; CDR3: CASSQRGFYNEQFF
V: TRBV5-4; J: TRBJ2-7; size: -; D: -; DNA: TGTGCCAGCAGCCTGACCCTAGGCGAGCAGTACTTC; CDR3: CASSLTLGEQYF
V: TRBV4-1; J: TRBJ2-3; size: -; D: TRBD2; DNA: TGCGCCAGCAGCCCTACTAGCGGAAGCACAGATACGCAGTATTTT; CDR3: CASSPTSGSTDTQYF
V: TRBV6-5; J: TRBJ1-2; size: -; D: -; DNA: TGTGCCAGCAGTTACTCTGCAGGGGCGGTCTATGGCTACACCTTC; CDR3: CASSYSAGAVYGYTF
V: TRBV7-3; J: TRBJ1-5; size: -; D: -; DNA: TGTGCCAGCAGCCCCGACGGCAATCAGCCCCAGCATTTT; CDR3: CASSPDGNQPQHF
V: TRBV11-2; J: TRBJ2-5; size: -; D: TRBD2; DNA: TGTGCCAGCAGTTTAACAGCGGGGGGACAAGAGACCCAGTACTTC; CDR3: CASSLTAGGQETQYF
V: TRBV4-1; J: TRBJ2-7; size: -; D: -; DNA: TGCGCCAGCAGCCCGACGGGCACAGGGTTGCCCTACGAGCAGTACTTC; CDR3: CASSPTGTGLPYEQYF
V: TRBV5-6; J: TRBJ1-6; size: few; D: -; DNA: TGTGCCAGCAGCTTGGCCTTGGCAGGGGATTCACCCCTCCACTTT; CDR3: CASSLALAGDSPLHF
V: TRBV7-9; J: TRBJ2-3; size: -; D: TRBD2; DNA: TGTGCCAGCAGCCCTCCCCCCGGGACTAGCGACGACATAGATACGCAGTATTTT; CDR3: CASSPPPGTSDDIDTQYF
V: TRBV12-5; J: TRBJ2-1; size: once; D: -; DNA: TGTGCTAGTGGTTATTCCCGCAATGAGCAGTTCTTC; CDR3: CASGYSRNEQFF
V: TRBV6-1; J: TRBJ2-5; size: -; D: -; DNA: TGTGCCAGCAGTGTCGGAGCCGGGACAAGCCAAGAGACCCAGTACTTC; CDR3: CASSVGAGTSQETQYF
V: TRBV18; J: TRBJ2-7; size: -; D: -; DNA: TGTGCCAGCTCACCACCGGGGGATAGCTCCTACGAGCAGTACTTC; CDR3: CASSPPGDSSYEQYF
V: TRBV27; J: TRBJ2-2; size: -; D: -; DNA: TGTGCCAGCAGTCTAGGGGGGGGCGGGGAGCTGTTTTTT; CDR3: CASSLGGGGELFF
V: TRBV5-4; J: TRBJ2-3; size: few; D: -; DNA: TGTGCCAGCAGCTTGCTTGATACGCAGTATTTT; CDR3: CASSLLDTQYF
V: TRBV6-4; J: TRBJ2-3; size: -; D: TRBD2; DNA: TGTGCCAGCAGTGACTCTCCTAGCGGGGGGGCCACAGATACGCAGTATTTT; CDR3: CASSDSPSGGATDTQYF
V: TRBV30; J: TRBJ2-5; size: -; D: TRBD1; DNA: TGTGCCTGGAGTGTACTGGGACAGGGAGGAGAGACCCAGTACTTC; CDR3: CAWSVLGQGGETQYF
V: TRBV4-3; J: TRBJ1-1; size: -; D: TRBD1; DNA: TGCGCCAGCAGCCCCCGACAAGGGGGCGGCACTGAAGCTTTCTTT; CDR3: CASSPRQGGGTEAFF